This is a list of T cell receptor beta chains from one sample in a study of a mutant IDH1 vaccine in newly diagnosed glioma. Data came from immunoSEQ multiplex PCR; TCRdb stores just in-frame clones and leaves some out. The table has roughly 68,000 clones, 75% to 85% seen once. This material consisted of PBMCs, taken from a glioma patient treated with radiotherapy, temozolomide or both. The origin of the receptors is a middle-aged man with glioma. Both conserved end residues are part of each CDR3. D genes are given only for firm matches. Not every row has a clone size; where given, it reads once, few, many or a size class.

>NA|NA|TRBJ2-5|TRBV7-9
TGTGCCAGCAGCTTAGGGGGCCAGACCCAGTACTTC
CASSLGGQTQYF
>NA|NA|TRBJ2-7|TRBV7-2
TGTGCCAGCAGCCCAAGGTCGGGCTACGAGCAGTACTTC
CASSPRSGYEQYF
>NA|NA|TRBJ1-1|TRBV19
TGTGCCACCAATCGGTCCCCTGGAAACACTGAAGCTTTCTTT
CATNRSPGNTEAFF
>NA|NA|TRBJ2-2|TRBV2
TGTGCCAGCAGTGGGATCAACACCCGATATTTCACCGGGGAGCTGTTTTTT
CASSGINTRYFTGELFF
>NA|NA|TRBJ1-2|TRBV14
TGTGCCAGCAGCCAAGAAGTGGCAGGCGGTGGCTACACCTTC
CASSQEVAGGGYTF
>NA|NA|TRBJ1-6|TRBV2
TGTGCCAGCAGGCCGGGTCGAACACAAAATTCACCCCTCCACTTT
CASRPGRTQNSPLHF
>NA|NA|TRBJ2-7|TRBV19
TGTGCCAGTAGTATGTCTCCCGGCAGGTCCTACGAGCAGTACTTC
CASSMSPGRSYEQYF
>once|NA|TRBJ1-1|TRBV6-1
TGTGCCAGCAGTGAAGAGGGTATGCGTAGGGGGTTGGGAGCTTTCTTT
CASSEEGMRRGLGAFF
>NA|TRBD1|TRBJ1-2|TRBV7-2
TGTGCCAGCAGCTTTAGAAGGACAGGGCGGTACTATGGCTACACCTTC
CASSFRRTGRYYGYTF
>NA|NA|TRBJ2-2|TRBV5-4
TGTGCCAGCAGCAGAGGGGGCACCGGGGAGCTGTTTTTT
CASSRGGTGELFF
>NA|NA|TRBJ2-3|TRBV11-2
TGTGCCAGCAGCGAAAGTTTAGCAGATACGCAGTATTTT
CASSESLADTQYF
>NA|NA|TRBJ2-3|TRBV5-4
TGTGCCAGCAGCTTGCGAGGTACGCAGTATTTT
CASSLRGTQYF
>NA|NA|TRBJ2-5|TRBV9
TGTGCCAGCAGCGAATTCCTGGGGGGAGGAGAGACCCAGTACTTC
CASSEFLGGGETQYF
>NA|TRBD1|TRBJ2-1|TRBV28
TGTGCCAGCAGTTCAACCGACAGGGATGACAATGAGCAGTTCTTC
CASSSTDRDDNEQFF
>NA|TRBD1|TRBJ1-3|TRBV18
TGTGCCAGCTCACTCGAGACAGGGTCTGGAAACACCATATATTTT
CASSLETGSGNTIYF
>NA|NA|TRBJ1-4|TRBV7-2
TGTGCCAGCAGCCTCTGGGGGGGCCGGCAAGACGAAAAACTGTTTTTT
CASSLWGGRQDEKLFF
>NA|NA|TRBJ2-3|TRBV14
TGTGCCAGCAGCCAAGATCTCGGCCAACGGACAGATACGCAGTATTTT
CASSQDLGQRTDTQYF
>NA|TRBD1|TRBJ1-2|TRBV30
TGTGCCACCCGGGACAGGGAGGGCTATGGCTACACCTTC
CATRDREGYGYTF
>NA|NA|TRBJ1-3|TRBV5-1
TGCGCCAGCAGCTTTCATCCGTTCCTGGGCCAGGGGAGGGCCTCATCGGGAAACACCATATATTTT
CASSFHPFLGQGRASSGNTIYF
>NA|NA|TRBJ1-3|TRBV19
TGTGCCAGTTTTCCGGGACGAAGCTCTGGAAACACCATATATTTT
CASFPGRSSGNTIYF
>NA|TRBD1|TRBJ2-7|TRBV7-9
TGTGCCAGCAGCTTAGGAGGGACAGCCCTTGAAGAGAACTTC
CASSLGGTALEENF
>NA|NA|TRBJ1-5|TRBV30
TGTGCCTGGAGTGCCCGACATGGCCTCAATCAGCCCCAGCATTTT
CAWSARHGLNQPQHF
>NA|NA|TRBJ2-3|TRBV9
TGTGCCAGCAGCGTTAGACAGACAAGCACAGATACGCAGTATTTT
CASSVRQTSTDTQYF
>NA|NA|TRBJ1-3|TRBV6-1
TGTGCCAGCAGTGCCACCATGGGATCCTCTGGAAACACCATATATTTT
CASSATMGSSGNTIYF
>NA|NA|TRBJ2-7|TRBV27
TGTGCCAGCAGTGTGGGACCCTCCTACGAGCAGTACTTC
CASSVGPSYEQYF
>few|NA|TRBJ1-5|TRBV19
TGTGCCAGTAGTATAGACAGTAGACCTCAGCCCCAGCATTTT
CASSIDSRPQPQHF
>NA|NA|TRBJ2-3|TRBV29-1
TGCAGCGTGAGGCCAGGGGCAGATACGCAGTATTTT
CSVRPGADTQYF
>NA|NA|TRBJ1-1|TRBV9
TGTGCCAGCAGCGCCGGGGGGTATATGAACACTGAAGCTTTCTTT
CASSAGGYMNTEAFF
>NA|NA|TRBJ1-2|TRBV7-2
TGTGCCAGCAGCTTAGAGGGGTACTATGGCTACACCTTC
CASSLEGYYGYTF
>NA|TRBD1|TRBJ1-2|TRBV7-8
TGTGCCAGCACCGAGGCCGGGACAGGTCGGGGCTACACCTTC
CASTEAGTGRGYTF
>few|NA|TRBJ2-7|TRBV5-5
TGTGCCAGCAGCTTGGACCTATCGGGGGGCGGCTACGAGCAGTACTTC
CASSLDLSGGGYEQYF
>NA|TRBD1|TRBJ1-1|TRBV5-6
TGTGCCAGCAGCTTGGCCTGGGGTAGGACAGGGGGGGTGAACACTGAAGCTTTCTTT
CASSLAWGRTGGVNTEAFF
>NA|NA|TRBJ1-5|TRBV2
TGTGCCAGCAGAGACAGAGGGAATCAGCCCCAGCATTTT
CASRDRGNQPQHF
>NA|NA|TRBJ2-3|TRBV19
TGTGCCAGTAGTATGGATGGGGCAGGTAGAAACACAGATACGCAGTATTTT
CASSMDGAGRNTDTQYF
>NA|TRBD1|TRBJ1-2|TRBV6-5
TGTGCCAGCTCACAGGGGGCGCTCCATGGCTACACCTTC
CASSQGALHGYTF
>NA|NA|TRBJ1-1|TRBV7-9
TGTGCCAGCAGTCTTGGAAGATCAGCTTTCTTT
CASSLGRSAFF
>NA|NA|TRBJ1-2|TRBV5-1
TGCGCCAGCAGCAGCTTGATGGGGTATGGCTACACCTTC
CASSSLMGYGYTF
>NA|NA|TRBJ1-5|TRBV7-2
TGTGCCAGCAGCTTAGCCCCTAGTCAGCCCCAGCATTTT
CASSLAPSQPQHF
>NA|NA|TRBJ1-2|TRBV5-1
TGCGCCAGCACGGCCGGGCCCGGGAACTATGGCTACACCTTC
CASTAGPGNYGYTF
>NA|NA|TRBJ2-5|TRBV5-1
TGCGCCAGCAGCTTGGGGCAGGGAAGTCAAGAGACCCAGTACTTC
CASSLGQGSQETQYF
>few|TRBD1|TRBJ1-2|TRBV7-2
TGTGCCAGCAGCTTACGGCCGGGACAGGGGGCTAACTATGGCTACACCTTC
CASSLRPGQGANYGYTF
>NA|TRBD1|TRBJ2-7|TRBV19
TGTGCCAGTAGCCTACAGGGGACGGGCTACGAGCAGTACTTC
CASSLQGTGYEQYF
>NA|NA|TRBJ1-2|TRBV30
TGTGCCTGGAGTGTACTAGGTCATAACTATGGCTACACCTTC
CAWSVLGHNYGYTF
>NA|NA|TRBJ2-5|TRBV10-3
TGTGCCATCAGTGAGTCGGAGGGGGGGGAGACCCAGTACTTC
CAISESEGGETQYF
>NA|TRBD1|TRBJ2-2|TRBV7-9
TGTGCCAGCAGCCTGGGGACAGGGGGCACGAACACCGGGGAGCTGTTTTTT
CASSLGTGGTNTGELFF
>NA|TRBD1|TRBJ2-3|TRBV5-1
TGCGCCAGCAGCTCCCAGGGGGTAACAGATACGCAGTATTTT
CASSSQGVTDTQYF
>NA|NA|TRBJ2-2|TRBV6-6
TGTGCCACAAAACCCGGACAGATCACCGGGGAGCTGTTTTTT
CATKPGQITGELFF
>NA|NA|TRBJ1-5|TRBV5-1
TGCGCCAGCAGCTTGGCCGCAGGGTCAGGACAGCCCCAGCATTTT
CASSLAAGSGQPQHF
>few|NA|TRBJ1-3|TRBV4-2
TGTGCCAGCAGCCAACAGGTCCGTTCTCCGGGAAACACCATATATTTT
CASSQQVRSPGNTIYF
>NA|TRBD1|TRBJ2-7|TRBV28
TGTGCCAGCAGCCAAACCTCAGGGGGCGAGCAGTACTTC
CASSQTSGGEQYF
>few|NA|TRBJ2-1|TRBV7-2
TGTGCCAGCAGGGCCCCAGGGAATGAGCAGTTCTTC
CASRAPGNEQFF
>few|NA|TRBJ2-2|TRBV7-6
TGTGCCAGCAGCTTAGCGACTAGCGGGGAGCTGTTTTTT
CASSLATSGELFF
>NA|NA|TRBJ1-5|TRBV30
TGTGCCTGGAGTGCTACGCTTCTCAATCAGCCCCAGCATTTT
CAWSATLLNQPQHF